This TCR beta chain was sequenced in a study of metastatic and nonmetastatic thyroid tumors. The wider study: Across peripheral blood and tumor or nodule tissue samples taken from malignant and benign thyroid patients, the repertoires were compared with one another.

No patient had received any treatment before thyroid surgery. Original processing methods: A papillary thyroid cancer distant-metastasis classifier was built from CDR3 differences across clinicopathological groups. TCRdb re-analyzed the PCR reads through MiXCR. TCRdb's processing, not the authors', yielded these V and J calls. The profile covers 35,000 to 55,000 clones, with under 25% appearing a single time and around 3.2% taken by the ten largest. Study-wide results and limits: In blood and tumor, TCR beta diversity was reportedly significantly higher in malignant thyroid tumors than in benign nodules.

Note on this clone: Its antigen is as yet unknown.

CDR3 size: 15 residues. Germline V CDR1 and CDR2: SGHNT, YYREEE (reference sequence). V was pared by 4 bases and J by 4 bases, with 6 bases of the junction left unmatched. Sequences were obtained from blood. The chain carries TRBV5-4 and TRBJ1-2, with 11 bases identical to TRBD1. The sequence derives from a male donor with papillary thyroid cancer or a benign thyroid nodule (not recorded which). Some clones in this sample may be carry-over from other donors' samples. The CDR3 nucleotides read TGTGCCAGCAGCACGGGACAGGGGGAGATCTATGGCTACACCTTC. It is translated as CASSTGQGEIYGYTF. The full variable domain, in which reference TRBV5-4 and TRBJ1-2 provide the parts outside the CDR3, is ETGVTQSPTHLIKTRGQQVTLRCSSQSGHNTVSWYQQALGQGPQFIFQYYREEENGRGNFPPRFSGLQFPNYSSELNVNALELDDSALYLCASSTGQGEIYGYTFGSGTRLTVV.